Reported below is one T cell receptor beta chain. Using immunoSEQ multiplex PCR, the repertoire was profiled, and TCRdb retains in-frame clones only, with some absent. The sample consists of under 200,000 clones, 79% of them appearing once. The sample is drawn from a study of blood T cell repertoires in COVID-19. Study overall: Resolution of symptoms, clearance, or two negative PCRs was present in recovered Cohort 3 donors. Sites in the United States, Italy and Spain provided acute and convalescent COVID-19 samples.

The CDR3 consists of 16 residues. With 1 base removed from V and 4 bases from J, the gap between germline ends came to 11 bases. Germline-derived CDR1 and CDR2 are SGHTA and FQGNSA. Enrollees, about 18 to 95 years old, lived in approximately 25 US areas. Sequencing was carried out using PBMCs or T cells enriched from blood (not recorded which). This chain connects TRBV7-2 to TRBJ2-6; no clear D gene. This clonotype was obtained from a woman in her 70s in a cohort exposed to, infected with or recovered from COVID-19 (not recorded which). CDR3: CASSLDQANGANVLTF. CDR3 nucleotides: TGTGCCAGCAGCTTAGACCAGGCTAACGGGGCCAACGTCCTGACTTTC.